The T cell receptor (beta chain) described here comes from a study of T cell responses to AZD1222 COVID-19 vaccine. Study-wide findings and caveats: Targeting of unmutated variant regions was reportedly seen in nearly half of spike-specific TCRs.

It was second doses at about 4 or about 12 weeks that were pooled. Regarding this clone: The target antigen is unknown.

The germline V gene has CDR1 SGHNT and CDR2 YYREEE (reference sequence). Trimming stripped 4 bases from V and 6 bases from J, with 16 bases between. CDR3 size: 15 residues. The assay was immunoSEQ multiplex PCR, and TCRdb's table has in-frame clones only and misses some. The table has approximately 80,000 clones, over 75% seen once. The sequence was obtained from an adult who received the AZD1222 COVID-19 vaccine. The specimen comprised peripheral blood, sampled 28 days after the second AZD1222 dose. J is TRBJ1-4 and V is TRBV5-4, with a tentative D call TRBD1 (5 bases). CDR3 DNA: TGTGCCAGCAGCCAGGACCCTCAGGGCCATGAAAAACTGTTTTTT. Amino acid sequence: CASSQDPQGHEKLFF.